Reported below is one TCR beta chain. The target antigen is unknown. The data belong to a study of cytomegalovirus exposure and HLA in healthy donors. The PCR contained 60 Vbeta and 13 Jbeta primers. Authors' data handling: It was a later analysis that counted 83 million or so unique TCR beta chains, of which some 12 million were shared. The table came from immunoSEQ multiplex PCR; TCRdb's copy has only in-frame clones and leaves some out. V, J and clone size derive from that table, while D and trimming were established from the DNA sequence. The data contain 62,000 or so clones, roughly 80% of them singletons. CDR1 and CDR2 from the germline V gene are SGHRS and YFSETQ. V shed 6 bases and J shed 2 bases, with 14 bases lying between them. The CDR3 has 14 amino acids. Broader study findings: TCR beta V- and J-gene trimming was later associated with a missense DCLRE1C variant. In an earlier analysis, productive rearrangement rates for most beta V segments clustered near 87% or 30%.

The specimen was PBMCs. This receptor was obtained from a man younger than 40 in good health and CMV-seronegative. J is TRBJ2-5 and V is TRBV5-1; possibly TRBD1 for D (5 bases). This CDR3 reads CASTPATVQETQYF. The CDR3 bases are TGCGCCAGCACCCCCGCGACAGTACAAGAGACCCAGTACTTC.